This entry lists 26 T cell receptor beta chains sequenced from one sample in a study of cytomegalovirus exposure and HLA in healthy donors. Sequencing used immunoSEQ multiplex PCR; TCRdb keeps in-frame clones, though not all of them. The sample contains almost 70,000 clones, approximately 96% of which appear only once. The sample consisted of PBMCs. These receptor sequences come from a woman aged 18-29 years in good health and CMV-seropositive.

The chain couples TRBV28 to TRBJ1-5, with 8 positions matching TRBD1. CDR1 is MDHEN and CDR2 is SYDVKM in the germline V gene. V shed 4 bases, J shed 3 bases, and the junction held 5 bases outside the gene matches. The CDR3 has 15 amino acids. The CDR3 nucleotides read TGTGCCAGCAGTTCTGACAGGGGCGACAATCAGCCCCAGCATTTT. Encoded protein: CASSSDRGDNQPQHF.

This chain's CDR3 is CASSHTTGDNEQFF. The CDR3 DNA reads as TGCGCCAGCAGCCATACGACAGGGGACAATGAGCAGTTCTTC. The chain joins TRBV4-3 to TRBJ2-1; 8 bases map to TRBD1. CDR1 LGHNA and CDR2 YSLEER come from the germline V gene. Trimming removed 3 bases from V and 5 bases from J; junction bases left unmatched: 3. The CDR3 is 14 residues long.

The V gene is TRBV25-1, the J gene TRBJ1-4, with D perhaps matching TRBD1 (5 bases). The CDR3 sequence is 14 residues long. The germline V gene has CDR1 MGHDK and CDR2 SYGVNS. Trimming left V 2 bases short and J 7 bases short, with 11 bases between. The CDR3 coding sequence is TGTGCCAGCAGTGAACAGGGTTCGGGTGAAAAACTGTTTTTT. Translated, it gives CASSEQGSGEKLFF.

V gene TRBV7-2 combines with J gene TRBJ2-7; TRBD2 matches at 7 bases. The V segment lost 5 bases and the J segment 2 bases; nucleotides outside the gene matches: 9. This CDR3 has 15 amino acids. Per germline, CDR1 SGHTA and CDR2 FQGNSA. The CDR3 region is CASSPPGLPTYEQYF. The CDR3 DNA is TGTGCCAGCAGCCCACCGGGACTACCAACCTACGAGCAGTACTTC.

V and J are TRBV30 and TRBJ2-1; perhaps TRBD2 as D (5 bases). CDR1 is GTSNPN and CDR2 is SVGIG in the germline V gene (reference sequence). The V and J ends lost 4 bases and 0 bases respectively, with 10 bases between them. The CDR3 spans 14 residues. The CDR3 sequence is CAWMGVSSYNEQFF. In DNA, the CDR3 is TGTGCCTGGATGGGAGTTAGCTCCTACAATGAGCAGTTCTTC.

The chain combines TRBV5-6 with TRBJ2-7, with TRBD2 matching over 9 bases. The CDR3 spans 14 residues. Germline lookup yields CDR1 SGHDT and CDR2 YYEEEE. V was pared by 4 bases and J by 4 bases, with 6 bases of the junction left unmatched. Here the CDR3 reads CASSPWTSVYEQYF. The CDR3 nucleotides read TGTGCCAGCAGCCCCTGGACTAGCGTTTACGAGCAGTACTTC.

This clone was seen a single time. V and J are TRBV30 and TRBJ1-5; no firm D call. The germline gives CDR1 GTSNPN, CDR2 SVGIG (reference sequence). Trimming removed 0 bases at V and 4 bases at J, with 7 bases between. The CDR3 runs 13 residues. CDR3: CAWSVPGNQPQHF. Written as DNA, the CDR3 is TGTGCCTGGAGTGTACCCGGTAATCAGCCCCAGCATTTT.

This chain's CDR3 is CATSRGLGGGTEAFF. The CDR3 coding sequence is TGTGCCACCAGCAGAGGACTAGGTGGTGGCACTGAAGCTTTCTTT. The chain has TRBV15 and TRBJ1-1; no definite D call. CDR1 and CDR2 from the germline V gene are LNHNV and YYDKDF (reference sequence). This CDR3 comprises 15 residues. V was trimmed by 1 base and J by 4 bases, leaving 13 bases between them.

The V gene is TRBV19, the J gene TRBJ2-1; 7 bases match TRBD2. Losses at the gene ends were 0 bases for V and 0 bases for J; bases not matched to a gene: 2. Germline lookup yields CDR1 LNHDA and CDR2 SQIVND (reference sequence). CDR3 length: 16 amino acids. This CDR3 is CASSIEGGSSYNEQFF. In DNA form, the CDR3 reads TGTGCCAGTAGTATAGAGGGCGGGAGCTCCTACAATGAGCAGTTCTTC.

The chain employs TRBV28 and TRBJ2-7, with D unresolved. Germline V CDR1 and CDR2: MDHEN, SYDVKM. V lost 5 bases and J 7 bases, leaving 18 bases between the germline ends. The CDR3 sequence is 14 residues long. This chain's CDR3 is CASSDLRRRNEQYF. As DNA, the CDR3 is TGTGCCAGCAGTGATTTGCGGAGACGTAATGAGCAGTACTTC.

The chain couples TRBV18 to TRBJ2-3; 8 bases agree with TRBD2. CDR3 size: 17 residues. Germline-derived CDR1 and CDR2 are KGHSH and LQKENI. The V gene end was trimmed by 1 base and the J gene end by 1 base; junction bases not matched to a gene: 7. The CDR3 DNA reads TGTGCCAGCTCACCACAATTTCTAGCGGGTGGCACAGATACGCAGTATTTT. This encodes CASSPQFLAGGTDTQYF.

V is TRBV28 and J is TRBJ2-7, with TRBD2 identical over 7 bases. The CDR3 consists of 17 residues. Germline CDR1 reads MDHEN; CDR2 reads SYDVKM. V shed 1 base and J 2 bases; nucleotides not matched to a gene: 11. CDR3 sequence reads: CASSLYSLAELAYEQYF. In DNA form, the CDR3 reads TGTGCCAGCAGTTTATACTCCCTAGCGGAGCTAGCCTACGAGCAGTACTTC.

This sequence joins TRBV4-1 and TRBJ2-6; tentative D call: TRBD2 (5 bases). CDR3 length equals 16 residues. V shed 3 bases and J shed 4 bases, with 13 bases lying between them. The germline gives CDR1 MGHRA, CDR2 YSYEKL. In DNA form, the CDR3 reads TGCGCCAGCAGCCATGGCAGGCCGGGGGGGGCCAACGTCCTGACTTTC. It encodes CASSHGRPGGANVLTF.

The CDR3 nucleotides read TGTGCCAGCAGTTACAGTCCGGGACAGACGAACCACGAGCAGTACTTC. Translation gives CASSYSPGQTNHEQYF. This chain joins TRBV6-5 and TRBJ2-7; 7 positions agree with TRBD1. CDR1 and CDR2 (germline): MNHEY, SVGAGI. This CDR3 is built from 16 residues. V was pared by 2 bases and J by 5 bases, with 12 bases of the junction left unmatched.

The V and J genes are TRBV27 and TRBJ2-7; the match to TRBD1 covers 10 bases. The CDR3 has 15 residues. Germline CDR1 and CDR2: MNHEY and SMNVEV (reference sequence). V lost 4 bases to trimming and J lost 5 bases; unmatched junction nucleotides: 8. The CDR3 DNA reads TGTGCCAGCAGTTCGGGGGGACAGGGGAGGAACGAGCAGTACTTC. Its protein is CASSSGGQGRNEQYF.

The chain uses TRBV29-1 and TRBJ2-7; TRBD1 is a possible D gene (5 bases). This CDR3 is 13 amino acids long. Germline values: CDR1 SQVTM, CDR2 ANQGSEA. V lost 2 bases and J 4 bases, leaving 12 bases between the germline ends. CDR3 residues: CSVESDRDYEQYF. The CDR3 nucleotides are TGCAGCGTTGAATCTGACAGAGATTACGAGCAGTACTTC.

This clone was detected only once. The chain joins TRBV27 to TRBJ2-2; TRBD2 aligns across 9 bases. Germline V CDR1 and CDR2: MNHEY, SMNVEV (reference sequence). This CDR3 region has 19 residues. J was trimmed by 5 bases and V by 1 base; bases with no gene match: 14. Written as DNA, the CDR3 is TGTGCCAGCAGTTTATATCCCCCGTTTGCTAGCGGGACGACCGGGGAGCTGTTTTTT. Amino acids: CASSLYPPFASGTTGELFF.

The gene calls are TRBV15 and TRBJ2-7; D may be TRBD2 (5 bases). Trimming took 3 bases from V and 5 from J, leaving 8 bases between them. The CDR3 spans 12 residues. Germline V gives CDR1 LNHNV, CDR2 YYDKDF (reference sequence). DNA for the CDR3: TGTGCCACCAGCAGGTCCGGGGACGAGCAGTACTTC. Translation: CATSRSGDEQYF.

A single count supports this clone. The chain joins TRBV2 to TRBJ2-7; 7 positions agree with TRBD1. The trim removed 8 bases at V and 0 bases at J, leaving 1 base unmatched. Germline V gives CDR1 SNHLY, CDR2 FYNNEI. The CDR3 is 12 residues long. CDR3 sequence: CASRDSSYEQYF. DNA of the CDR3: TGTGCCAGCCGGGACAGCTCCTACGAGCAGTACTTC.

The rearrangement links TRBV6-5 to TRBJ2-2; possible D gene TRBD1, 7 bases. In germline, CDR1 is MNHEY, CDR2 SVGAGI. This CDR3 contains 14 residues. V was clipped by 1 base and J by 7 bases, with 10 bases between them. In DNA form, the CDR3 reads TGTGCCAGCAGTTACTACCAGGGGGGCGGGGAGCTGTTTTTT. Protein sequence: CASSYYQGGGELFF.

The chain is built from TRBV28 and TRBJ2-3; 8 bases fit TRBD2. This CDR3 has 16 amino acids. Trimming cost V 5 bases and J 1 base; bases outside gene matches: 8. CDR1 is MDHEN and CDR2 is SYDVKM in the germline V gene. CDR3 residues: CASSPPGTRGTDTQYF. The CDR3 DNA sequence: TGTGCCAGCAGTCCACCCGGGACTAGAGGCACAGATACGCAGTATTTT.

This clone was found a few times. This rearrangement joins TRBV2 to TRBJ2-7; tentative D call: TRBD1 (5 bases). The V end lost 7 bases, the J end lost 1 base, and 8 bases lay between the germline ends. Germline CDR1 and CDR2: SNHLY and FYNNEI. The CDR3 is 12 amino acids. This chain's CDR3 is CASMQGSYEQYF. CDR3 coding DNA: TGTGCCAGCATGCAGGGATCCTACGAGCAGTACTTC. Looking up the rest from reference TRBV2 and TRBJ2-7 gives the full variable domain: EPEVTQTPSHQVTQMGQEVILRCVPISNHLYFYWYRQILGQKVEFLVSFYNNEISEKSEIFDDQFSVERPDGSNFTLKIRSTKLEDSAMYFCASMQGSYEQYFGPGTRLTVT.

The CDR3 loop is CASSQGWGQGGQPQHF. The DNA of the CDR3 is TGCGCCAGCAGCCAGGGATGGGGACAGGGAGGCCAGCCCCAGCATTTT. The gene calls are TRBV4-1 and TRBJ1-5; 9 bases are shared with TRBD1. J was trimmed by 7 bases and V by 3 bases; bases with no gene match: 10. Looked up from germline, CDR1 is MGHRA and CDR2 is YSYEKL. The CDR3 extends over 16 amino acids.

The chain is built from TRBV19 and TRBJ2-5; perhaps TRBD1 as D (5 bases). V lost 3 bases and J lost 2, with 19 bases in between. The CDR3 extends over 17 amino acids. Germline V gives CDR1 LNHDA, CDR2 SQIVND (reference sequence). The CDR3 is CASSIRATALIQETQYF. The CDR3 DNA reads TGTGCCAGTAGTATCAGGGCTACAGCCTTGATTCAAGAGACCCAGTACTTC.

The chain carries TRBV11-3 and TRBJ2-3, with D perhaps matching TRBD1 (6 bases). This CDR3 has 14 residues. V was shortened by 4 bases and J by 4 bases, with 12 bases between the two germline ends. The V gene's germline CDR1 is SGHNT and CDR2 YENEEA. CDR3 in amino acids: CASSSWTDSDTQYF. The CDR3 DNA reads as TGTGCCAGCAGCTCTTGGACAGATTCAGATACGCAGTATTTT.

This chain's CDR3 is CASSLEGLAAEPQHF. In DNA, the CDR3 is TGTGCCAGCAGCTTGGAAGGCCTGGCCGCGGAGCCCCAGCATTTT. V gene TRBV5-5 combines with J gene TRBJ1-5, with D hard to call. V lost 0 bases and J lost 8, with 15 bases in between. Germline loops: CDR1 SGHKS, CDR2 YYEKEE (reference sequence). The CDR3 covers 15 residues.